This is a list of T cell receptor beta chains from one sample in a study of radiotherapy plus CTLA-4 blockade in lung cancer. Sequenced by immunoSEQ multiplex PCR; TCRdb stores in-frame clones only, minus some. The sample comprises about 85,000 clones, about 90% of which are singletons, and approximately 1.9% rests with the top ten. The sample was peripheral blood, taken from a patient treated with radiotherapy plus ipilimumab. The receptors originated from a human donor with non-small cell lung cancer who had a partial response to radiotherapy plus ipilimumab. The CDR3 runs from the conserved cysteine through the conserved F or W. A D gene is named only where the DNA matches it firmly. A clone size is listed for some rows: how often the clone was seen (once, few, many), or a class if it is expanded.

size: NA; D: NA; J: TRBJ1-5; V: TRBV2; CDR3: CASSIGGAGNQPQHF; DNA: TGTGCCAGCAGCATCGGGGGGGCAGGCAATCAGCCCCAGCATTTT
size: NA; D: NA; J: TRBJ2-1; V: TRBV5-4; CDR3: CASSLGGSSYNEQFF; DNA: TGTGCCAGCAGCTTGGGCGGTAGCTCCTACAATGAGCAGTTCTTC
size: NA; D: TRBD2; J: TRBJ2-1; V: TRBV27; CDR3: CASSLGGNEQFF; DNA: TGTGCCAGCAGCTTGGGGGGGAACGAGCAGTTCTTC
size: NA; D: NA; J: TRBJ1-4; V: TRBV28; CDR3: CASSGHRSATNEKLFF; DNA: TGTGCCAGCAGTGGACACCGTAGTGCAACTAATGAAAAACTGTTTTTT
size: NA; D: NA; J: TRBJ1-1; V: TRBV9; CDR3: CASSAGDTLNTEAFF; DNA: TGTGCCAGCAGCGCAGGCGACACACTGAACACTGAAGCTTTCTTT
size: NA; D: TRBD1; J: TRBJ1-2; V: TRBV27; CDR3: CASRTTGRYGYTF; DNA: TGTGCCAGCAGAACGACAGGGAGGTATGGCTACACCTTC
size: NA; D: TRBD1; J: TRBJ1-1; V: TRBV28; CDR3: CASSWDRGTEAFF; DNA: TGTGCCAGCAGTTGGGACAGGGGCACTGAAGCTTTCTTT
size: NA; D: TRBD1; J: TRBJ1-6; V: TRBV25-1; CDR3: CASSGNRDRSPLHF; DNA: TGTGCCAGCAGTGGGAACAGGGACAGATCACCCCTCCACTTT
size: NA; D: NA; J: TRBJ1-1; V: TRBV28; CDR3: CASSLGFGVGGTEAFF; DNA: TGTGCCAGCAGTTTAGGTTTCGGGGTGGGGGGCACTGAAGCTTTCTTT
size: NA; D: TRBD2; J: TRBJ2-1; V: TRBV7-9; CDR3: CASSLAGGSHNEQFF; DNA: TGTGCCAGCAGCCTAGCGGGAGGATCCCACAATGAGCAGTTCTTC
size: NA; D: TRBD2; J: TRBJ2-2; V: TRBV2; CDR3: CASRAGSGRAGDTGELFF; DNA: TGTGCCAGCAGGGCGGGTAGCGGGAGGGCCGGGGACACCGGGGAGCTGTTTTTT
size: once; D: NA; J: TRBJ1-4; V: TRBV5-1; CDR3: CASKESGSGIKLFF; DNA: TGCGCCAGCAAGGAGTCGGGGTCGGGGATAAAACTGTTTTTT
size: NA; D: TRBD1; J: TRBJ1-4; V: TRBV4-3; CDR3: CASSQDRVIANEKLFF; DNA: TGCGCCAGCAGCCAGGACAGGGTTATTGCTAATGAAAAACTGTTTTTT
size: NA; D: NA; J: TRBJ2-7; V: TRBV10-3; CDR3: CAISEGPRGNEQYF; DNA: TGTGCCATCAGTGAGGGACCTAGGGGCAACGAGCAGTACTTC
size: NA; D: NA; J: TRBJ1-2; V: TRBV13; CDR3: CASSMTVYYGYTF; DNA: TGTGCCAGCAGCATGACAGTCTACTATGGCTACACCTTC
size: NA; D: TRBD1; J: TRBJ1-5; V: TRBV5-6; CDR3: CASSLRQGSNQPQHF; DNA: TGTGCCAGCAGCCTCCGACAGGGTAGCAATCAGCCCCAGCATTTT
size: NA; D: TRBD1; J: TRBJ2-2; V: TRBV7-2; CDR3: CASSLSNPRDRGTGELFF; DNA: TGTGCCAGCAGCTTATCAAACCCCCGGGACAGGGGCACCGGGGAGCTGTTTTTT
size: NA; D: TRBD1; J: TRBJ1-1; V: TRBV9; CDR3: CASSKPGTGGYTEAFF; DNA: TGTGCCAGCAGCAAACCCGGGACAGGGGGCTACACTGAAGCTTTCTTT
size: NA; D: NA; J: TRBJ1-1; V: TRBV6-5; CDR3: CASSVSGRRNTEAFF; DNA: TGTGCCAGCAGTGTGTCCGGGAGGAGGAACACTGAAGCTTTCTTT
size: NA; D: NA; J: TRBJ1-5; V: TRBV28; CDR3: CASSFLRDKGNNQPQHF; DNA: TGTGCCAGCAGTTTCCTCCGGGACAAAGGAAACAATCAGCCCCAGCATTTT
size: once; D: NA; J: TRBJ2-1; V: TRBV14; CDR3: CASSQASRAKQFF; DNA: TGTGCCAGCAGCCAAGCTTCCAGGGCGAAGCAGTTCTTC
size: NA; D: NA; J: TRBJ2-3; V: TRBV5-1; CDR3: CASSLGRPPGDTQYF; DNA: TGCGCCAGCAGCTTGGGGAGGCCACCAGGAGATACGCAGTATTTT
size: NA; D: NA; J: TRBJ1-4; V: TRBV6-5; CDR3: CASSSPANEKLFF; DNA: TGTGCCAGCAGCTCACCAGCTAATGAAAAACTGTTTTTT
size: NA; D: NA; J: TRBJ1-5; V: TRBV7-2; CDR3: CASSPGTSNQPQHF; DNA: TGTGCCAGCAGTCCCGGGACAAGCAATCAGCCCCAGCATTTT
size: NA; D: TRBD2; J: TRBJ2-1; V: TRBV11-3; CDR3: CASSSRLAWNEQFF; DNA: TGTGCCAGCAGCTCCAGACTAGCGTGGAATGAGCAGTTCTTC